These 25 T cell receptor beta chains share one sample of origin, sequenced in a study of cytomegalovirus exposure and HLA in healthy donors. PCR amplification relied on 60 Vbeta primers (plus 13 Jbeta primers). Measured with immunoSEQ multiplex PCR; TCRdb has only the in-frame clones, and not every one. The table shows over 200,000 clones, with roughly 82% occurring only once. Sequenced input: PBMCs. The source is a woman in her thirties or forties in good health and CMV-seropositive.

This clone was observed a single time. Mismatch with germline at one junction end may stem from a read error. The chain couples TRBV7-9 to TRBJ1-2; D remains ambiguous. This CDR3 has 13 amino acids. Germline CDR1 and CDR2: SEHNR and FQNEAQ (reference sequence). In DNA, the CDR3 is TGTTCCAGCAGCTTAGCTCGCGCACGAACCTACACCTTC. It codes for CSSSLARARTYTF.

The genes are TRBV5-6 and TRBJ1-4; 7 bases map to TRBD1. The CDR3 has 14 amino acids. The germline V gene encodes CDR1 SGHDT and CDR2 YYEEEE. V lost 0 bases, J lost 7 bases, and 3 bases stayed unmatched. CDR3 protein: CASSLGRGFEKLFF. CDR3 bases: TGTGCCAGCAGCTTGGGCAGGGGGTTTGAAAAACTGTTTTTT.

The CDR3 protein is CASSSPGTARANYGYTF. Written as DNA, the CDR3 is TGTGCCAGCAGCTCTCCCGGGACAGCGCGAGCTAACTATGGCTACACCTTC. The J gene is TRBJ1-2, the V gene TRBV7-2; 7 bases agree with TRBD1. This CDR3 contains 17 residues. With V trimmed by 4 bases and J by 0 bases, 11 bases remained unmatched. Per the germline V gene, CDR1 is SGHTA and CDR2 is FQGNSA.

This clone was detected a few times. In DNA form, the CDR3 reads TGTGCCAGCAGCTGGGGACTCGCGTACGAGCAGTACTTC. Its translation is CASSWGLAYEQYF. This chain links TRBV11-3 with TRBJ2-7, with a weak D call TRBD2 (6 bases). Germline V gene data show CDR1 as SGHNT and CDR2 as YENEEA. V was trimmed by 4 bases and J by 4 bases, leaving 11 bases between them. The CDR3 consists of 13 residues.

The chain combines TRBV19 with TRBJ1-5; 9 nucleotides align to TRBD1. CDR1 is LNHDA, CDR2 SQIVND, per germline (reference sequence). V dropped 7 bases and J dropped 0; count of bases not matched to a gene: 13. CDR3 size: 18 residues. CDR3 nucleotide sequence: TGTGCCAGTATTAGGGGTACAGGGGGCCTCTATAGCAATCAGCCCCAGCATTTT. It translates to CASIRGTGGLYSNQPQHF.

The J gene is TRBJ2-3, the V gene TRBV9; weak D call: TRBD1 (5 bases). V shed 1 base and J shed 2 bases, with 11 bases lying between them. This CDR3 spans 15 amino acids. Germline values: CDR1 SGDLS, CDR2 YYNGEE. CDR3 sequence: CASSVKQGSTDTQYF. The DNA for the CDR3 is TGTGCCAGCAGCGTAAAGCAGGGCTCCACAGATACGCAGTATTTT.

This chain joins TRBV11-3 and TRBJ1-1; D call uncertain. Trimming left V 5 bases short and J 7 bases short, with 11 bases between. CDR1 and CDR2 (germline): SGHNT, YENEEA. The CDR3 has 12 amino acids. CDR3 sequence: CASSIWRLEAFF. The CDR3 DNA sequence: TGTGCCAGCAGCATTTGGCGGCTTGAAGCTTTCTTT.

The chain combines TRBV28 with TRBJ1-5; the D gene is possibly TRBD1 (6 bases). CDR1 and CDR2 from the germline V gene are MDHEN and SYDVKM. The CDR3 sequence is 14 residues long. Deletions cut 3 bases from V and 6 bases from J, with 12 bases between. CDR3 protein: CASSFPGGSQPQHF. In DNA, the CDR3 is TGTGCCAGCAGTTTTCCGGGGGGCAGTCAGCCCCAGCATTTT.

This clone was detected a few times. V is TRBV6-6 and J is TRBJ1-5; D may be TRBD1 (5 bases). This CDR3 has 15 residues. V lost 2 bases and J 3 bases, leaving 11 bases between the germline ends. The V gene's germline CDR1 is MNHNY and CDR2 SVGAGI (reference sequence). In DNA form, the CDR3 reads TGTGCCAGCAGTTACATGCGGGGGAACAATCAGCCCCAGCATTTT. The encoded protein is CASSYMRGNNQPQHF.

The chain uses TRBV19 and TRBJ1-5, with D unclear. The CDR3 runs 14 residues. CDR1 LNHDA and CDR2 SQIVND come from the germline V gene (reference sequence). The germline V and J ends were trimmed by 8 bases and 0 bases, with 11 bases remaining between them. Here the CDR3 reads CASGPSYSNQPQHF. CDR3 bases: TGTGCCAGTGGGCCCAGTTATAGCAATCAGCCCCAGCATTTT.

This rearrangement joins TRBV4-1 to TRBJ2-6; the D is unclear. The CDR3 covers 16 residues. The germline V gene has CDR1 MGHRA and CDR2 YSYEKL. Deletions cut 0 bases from V and 0 bases from J, with 6 bases between. In nucleotides, the CDR3 is TGCGCCAGCAGCCAAGAACACAACTCTGGGGCCAACGTCCTGACTTTC. It is translated as CASSQEHNSGANVLTF.

This sequence joins TRBV30 and TRBJ2-1, with 9 bases aligning to TRBD1. Trimming cost V 3 bases and J 1 base; bases outside gene matches: 10. This CDR3 is built from 17 residues. The germline CDR1 and CDR2 sequences are GTSNPN and SVGIG (reference sequence). CDR3 residues: CAWRKIRGQGSYNEQFF. CDR3 DNA sequence: TGTGCCTGGAGGAAAATAAGGGGACAGGGTTCCTACAATGAGCAGTTCTTC.

This sequence joins TRBV15 and TRBJ2-5, with D possibly TRBD1 on 5 matching bases. Trimming removed 0 bases from V and 4 bases from J, with 12 bases in between. Germline lookup yields CDR1 LNHNV and CDR2 YYDKDF (reference sequence). This CDR3 is built from 15 residues. In DNA, the CDR3 is TGTGCCACCAGCAGAGATACAGGACGGCCAGAGACCCAGTACTTC. This encodes CATSRDTGRPETQYF.

The chain is built from TRBV25-1 and TRBJ1-4, with 7 nucleotides matching TRBD1. Germline V CDR1 and CDR2: MGHDK, SYGVNS. The CDR3 has 15 amino acids. Trimming at V came to 2 bases and at J to 7 bases, leaving 7 bases not matched to a gene. The chain's CDR3 is CASSEKDRISEKLFF. The CDR3 nucleotides read TGTGCCAGCAGTGAAAAGGACAGGATATCTGAAAAACTGTTTTTT.

The V gene is TRBV7-6, the J gene TRBJ2-1, with 8 bases fitting TRBD2. The J segment lost 3 bases and the V segment lost 2 bases, leaving 12 bases of the junction unmatched. Germline V gives CDR1 SGHVS, CDR2 FNYEAQ. The CDR3 totals 18 residues. The DNA of the CDR3 is TGTGCCAGCAGCTTACAGGGATTAGCGGGACCCTTCTACAATGAGCAGTTCTTC. It yields the protein CASSLQGLAGPFYNEQFF. Full variable domain (remainder filled in from reference TRBV7-6 and TRBJ2-1): GAGVSQSPRYKVTKRGQDVALRCDPISGHVSLYWYRQALGQGPEFLTYFNYEAQQDKSGLPNDRFSAERPEGSISTLTIQRTEQRDSAMYRCASSLQGLAGPFYNEQFFGPGTRLTVL.

The J gene is TRBJ1-1, the V gene TRBV6-5; the D gene is possibly TRBD1 (6 bases). This CDR3 is 14 amino acids long. Germline V gene lookup returns CDR1 MNHEY and CDR2 SVGAGI. Trimming removed 7 bases from V and 3 bases from J, with 15 bases in between. This CDR3 is CASNKGGGDTEAFF. The DNA for the CDR3 is TGTGCCAGCAATAAGGGAGGGGGAGACACTGAAGCTTTCTTT.

The chain uses TRBV6-1 and TRBJ2-7; 11 bases agree with TRBD1. CDR1 and CDR2 from the germline V gene are MNHNS and SASEGT. The CDR3 sequence is 15 residues long. V was pared by 5 bases and J by 4 bases, with 7 bases of the junction left unmatched. The CDR3 DNA sequence: TGTGCCAGCAGTTCGGGACAGGGGGGGTTTTACGAGCAGTACTTC. Its protein is CASSSGQGGFYEQYF.

J is TRBJ1-1 and V is TRBV5-1; D might be TRBD1 (6 bases). This CDR3 has 16 residues. Germline V gives CDR1 SGHRS, CDR2 YFSETQ. Between the trimmed V and J ends, which lost 0 bases and 2 bases, there was a span of 14 bases. CDR3 amino acids: CASSLDSGEPNTEAFF. As DNA, the CDR3 is TGCGCCAGCAGCTTGGACTCAGGGGAGCCTAACACTGAAGCTTTCTTT.

The chain recombines TRBV30 with TRBJ1-2; 8 bases line up with TRBD1. CDR3 size: 18 residues. The V gene's germline CDR1 is GTSNPN and CDR2 SVGIG (reference sequence). The V and J ends lost 1 base and 0 bases, in that order; junction bases with no gene match: 13. The CDR3 sequence is CAWSELSTGEGTNYGYTF. The CDR3, as DNA: TGTGCCTGGAGTGAATTATCGACAGGGGAGGGAACTAACTATGGCTACACCTTC.

The chain employs TRBV19 and TRBJ1-1; D is uncertain. V gave up 6 bases and J gave up 6 bases, with 11 bases separating them. Germline lookup yields CDR1 LNHDA and CDR2 SQIVND (reference sequence). The CDR3 is 12 amino acids. The chain's CDR3 is CASRESGSEAFF. CDR3 coding DNA: TGTGCCAGTAGGGAATCGGGTTCTGAAGCTTTCTTT.

The CDR3 coding sequence is TGTGCCAGCCGTGGCAAGGGGGAAGACTATGGCTACACCTTC. As protein: CASRGKGEDYGYTF. The chain recombines TRBV5-6 with TRBJ1-2; D might be TRBD1 (6 bases). The CDR3 runs 14 residues. Trimming pared 7 bases from V and 3 bases from J, leaving 16 bases between. CDR1 is SGHDT, CDR2 YYEEEE, per germline.

The V and J genes are TRBV7-6 and TRBJ2-5, with 11 bases aligning to TRBD2. This CDR3 region has 18 residues. CDR1 and CDR2 from the germline V gene are SGHVS and FNYEAQ. CDR3 sequence (DNA): TGTTCCTCAGCAGCTTCAAAAGGACTAGCGGGCCTTCAAGAGACCCAGTACTTC. It translates to CSSAASKGLAGLQETQYF.

The chain couples TRBV11-1 to TRBJ2-7; 13 bases align to TRBD2. The CDR3 is 17 residues long. Trimming at V came to 5 bases and at J to 5 bases, leaving 12 bases not matched to a gene. Germline-derived CDR1 and CDR2 are SGHAT and FQDESV (reference sequence). Written as DNA, the CDR3 is TGTGCCAGCAGCCCCAGCCCCGGACTAGCGGGAGAAGACGAGCAGTACTTC. Translated: CASSPSPGLAGEDEQYF.

The gene calls are TRBV6-5 and TRBJ2-5; 7 bases map to TRBD1. V lost 2 bases, J lost 5 bases, and 2 bases stayed unmatched. This CDR3 contains 13 residues. Germline V CDR1 and CDR2: MNHEY, SVGAGI. The CDR3 DNA reads TGTGCCAGCAGTTACAGGGGGCAGGAGACCCAGTACTTC. Translating gives CASSYRGQETQYF.

This clone appeared once. The chain carries TRBV7-8 and TRBJ2-3; 9 positions agree with TRBD2. Germline CDR1 is SGHVS and CDR2 is FQNEAQ. V gave up 1 base and J gave up 6 bases; unmatched junction bases: 8. CDR3 length equals 16 residues. CDR3 sequence reads: CASSLEAGGPHDTQYF. DNA of the CDR3: TGTGCCAGCAGCTTAGAGGCGGGAGGGCCCCACGATACGCAGTATTTT.